Below are 13 T cell receptor beta chains sequenced from a single sample in a study of T cell repertoires in cytomegalovirus infection. Each CDR3 protein gets one entry after TCRdb re-called the reads with MiXCR. The table has about 300,000 distinct CDR3 sequences, about 9.2% seen once; the top ten hold approximately 2.3%. Sequenced sample: PBMCs. These TCRs come from a human donor in good health (CMV status not recorded). Some clones in this sample may be carry-over from other donors' samples.

The genes are TRBV2 and TRBJ2-5; the match to TRBD2 covers 12 bases. The CDR3 covers 15 residues. V lost 4 bases to trimming and J lost 4 bases; unmatched junction nucleotides: 4. Germline assignment: CDR1 SNHLY and CDR2 FYNNEI. CDR3 in amino acids: CASSVTSGGPETQYF. CDR3 nucleotides: TGTGCCAGCAGTGTGACTAGCGGGGGACCAGAGACCCAGTACTTC.

This clonotype has only a few counts. This chain uses TRBV29-1 with TRBJ1-2; the D gene is possibly TRBD1 (6 bases). This CDR3 spans 13 amino acids. Trimming took 1 base from V and 8 from J, leaving 14 bases between them. In germline, CDR1 is SQVTM, CDR2 ANQGSEA. The CDR3 here is CSVEVGGGTGYTF. The DNA of the CDR3 is TGCAGCGTTGAAGTGGGTGGGGGCACAGGCTACACCTTC.

This clonotype was seen ten or more times. The chain recombines TRBV5-4 with TRBJ1-1, with unresolved D. V lost 3 bases and J 4 bases, leaving 22 bases between the germline ends. The germline V gene has CDR1 SGHNT and CDR2 YYREEE (reference sequence). The CDR3 extends over 17 amino acids. CDR3 protein: CASSSDLWNLVGTEAFF. The DNA for the CDR3 is TGTGCCAGCAGCTCGGACTTATGGAACTTGGTAGGCACTGAAGCTTTCTTT. Drawing the rest from reference TRBV5-4 and TRBJ1-1, the complete variable domain is ETGVTQSPTHLIKTRGQQVTLRCSSQSGHNTVSWYQQALGQGPQFIFQYYREEENGRGNFPPRFSGLQFPNYSSELNVNALELDDSALYLCASSSDLWNLVGTEAFFGQGTRLTVV.

Ten or more counts support this clonotype. This chain connects TRBV28 to TRBJ2-1; D tentatively reads TRBD1 or TRBD2 (6 bases each). Trimming pared 2 bases from V and 6 bases from J, leaving 14 bases between. This CDR3 region has 15 residues. From germline, CDR1 is MDHEN and CDR2 SYDVKM. CDR3 in amino acids: CASSLSRGGSNEQFF. CDR3 in DNA: TGTGCCAGCAGTTTAAGCAGGGGAGGAAGCAATGAGCAGTTCTTC.

This clonotype was detected many times. This chain uses TRBV12-3 or TRBV12-4 with TRBJ2-5, with D perhaps TRBD1 (5 bases). V gave up 4 bases and J gave up 4 bases, with 13 bases separating them. This CDR3 has 14 residues. The CDR3 nucleotides read TGTGCCAGCAGTTCCTGGGCTAGGGGAGAGACCCAGTACTTC. It encodes CASSSWARGETQYF.

The chain employs TRBV12-3 or TRBV12-4 and TRBJ1-6; 8 bases match TRBD1. The CDR3 runs 15 residues. After removal of 8 bases from V and 8 bases from J, the junction contained 11 bases not matched to a gene. The DNA for the CDR3 is TGTGCCAGCTCGACCCTCCGGGACAGGTATTCACCCCTCCACTTT. Its protein is CASSTLRDRYSPLHF.

This clonotype was picked up many times. The genes are TRBV20-1 and TRBJ2-1; D is possibly TRBD1 (6 bases). Trimming left V 0 bases short and J 8 bases short, with 17 bases between. CDR1 is DFQATT, CDR2 SNEGSKA, per germline (reference sequence). This CDR3 has 15 amino acids. The CDR3 protein is CSARDPQGSIDEQFF. The DNA of the CDR3 is TGCAGTGCTAGAGATCCCCAGGGGAGTATCGATGAGCAGTTCTTC.

This clonotype was counted at least ten times. The chain couples TRBV6-2 or TRBV6-3 to TRBJ2-3, with unresolved D. Germline V lookup: CDR1 MNHEY, CDR2 SVGEGT. With 2 bases removed from V and 1 base from J, the gap between germline ends came to 13 bases. This CDR3 has 16 residues. CDR3 sequence reads: CASSYAFSSGTDTQYF. The DNA of the CDR3 is TGTGCCAGCAGTTACGCGTTCAGCTCTGGCACAGATACGCAGTATTTT.

This clonotype was recorded at least ten times. The chain recombines TRBV6-5 with TRBJ1-1; D unclear. V gave up 6 bases and J gave up 2 bases, with 10 bases separating them. The CDR3 has 13 residues. Germline CDR1 MNHEY, CDR2 SVGAGI. The CDR3 sequence: CASRTDRNTEAFF. CDR3 in DNA: TGTGCCAGCAGAACCGACCGAAACACTGAAGCTTTCTTT.

There are many counts of this clonotype. V usage is TRBV7-8 and J usage is TRBJ1-3; D ambiguous. The germline CDR1 and CDR2 sequences are SGHVS and FQNEAQ. V lost 1 base, J lost 2 bases, and 18 bases lay in between. This CDR3 contains 18 residues. The CDR3: CASSLGRTGSGTGNTIYF. The DNA for the CDR3 is TGTGCCAGCAGCTTAGGACGGACTGGAAGCGGGACTGGAAACACCATATATTTT.

The table lists this clonotype with many counts. The V call is TRBV27, the J call TRBJ2-1, with TRBD1 matching over 8 bases. CDR1 is MNHEY and CDR2 is SMNVEV in the germline V gene (reference sequence). The V segment lost 5 bases and the J segment 0 bases; nucleotides outside the gene matches: 27. The CDR3 has 23 residues. The CDR3: CASSHDRGFDSDLSDFSYNEQFF. The CDR3 nucleotides are TGTGCCAGCAGTCATGACAGGGGTTTTGATTCCGATCTATCCGATTTCTCCTACAATGAGCAGTTCTTC.

V is TRBV6-5 and J is TRBJ1-2; 8 bases match TRBD1. Germline CDR1 reads MNHEY; CDR2 reads SVGAGI. V was pared by 2 bases and J by 3 bases, with 2 bases of the junction left unmatched. The CDR3 spans 14 residues. CDR3: CASSYDRGHYGYTF. In DNA form, the CDR3 reads TGTGCCAGCAGTTACGACAGGGGCCACTATGGCTACACCTTC.

This clonotype was detected many times. J is TRBJ1-5 and V is TRBV4-1, with 10 nucleotides matching TRBD1. The CDR3 covers 16 residues. V lost 2 bases to trimming and J lost 3 bases; unmatched junction nucleotides: 4. The germline CDR1 and CDR2 sequences are MGHRA and YSYEKL. CDR3 nucleotides: TGCGCCAGCAGCCAACCGGGACAGGGGAACAATCAGCCCCAGCATTTT. It specifies CASSQPGQGNNQPQHF.